This paragraph covers one TCR beta chain sequence. Study processing details: Researchers report that nucleated cell counts were estimated from reference gene primer amplification. Repertoires were generated with immunoSEQ multiplex PCR, while TCRdb's copy carries only in-frame clones and drops some. That table supplies the V and J calls and clone size; D and trimming were determined from the DNA. The repertoire holds 80,000 to 100,000 clones, with over 70% as singletons. The entry originates in a study of blood T cell repertoires in COVID-19. The CDR3 runs to 14 residues. Per germline, CDR1 SGHRS and CDR2 YFSETQ. The ends lost 1 base at V and 7 bases at J; junction bases unmatched: 5.

Material for sequencing was peripheral blood. The J gene is TRBJ2-1, the V gene TRBV5-1, with 7 bases aligning to TRBD2. The sequence was collected from a man aged 60 to 75 with acute or convalescent COVID-19. The CDR3 bases are TGCGCCAGCAGCTTGCCTAGCGGCACGAATGAGCAGTTCTTC. This translates into CASSLPSGTNEQFF. Full variable domain (remainder filled in from reference TRBV5-1 and TRBJ2-1): KAGVTQTPRYLIKTRGQQVTLSCSPISGHRSVSWYQQTPGQGLQFLFEYFSETQRNKGNFPGRFSGRQFSNSRSEMNVSTLELGDSALYLCASSLPSGTNEQFFGPGTRLTVL.